This paragraph covers one TCR beta chain sequence. Clones were sequenced by immunoSEQ multiplex PCR, and TCRdb holds only the in-frame ones, with some missing. The profile shows around 8,000 clones, about four fifths of them singletons. This sample stems from a study of immune evolution from preneoplasia to lung adenocarcinoma. The V end lost 5 bases, the J end lost 2 bases, and 7 bases lay between the germline ends. There are 13 residues in the CDR3. CDR1 is SEHNR and CDR2 is FQNEAQ in the germline V gene (reference sequence). The chain carries TRBV7-9 and TRBJ1-5, with unresolved D. The sequenced sample consisted of FFPE invasive lung adenocarcinoma tissue. This receptor was obtained from a person in their fifties with lung adenocarcinoma. The CDR3 coding sequence is TGTGCCAGCAGCCCCGGAGGCAATCAGCCCCAGCATTTT. Protein sequence: CASSPGGNQPQHF.